The present TCR beta chain was sequenced within a study of cytomegalovirus exposure and HLA in healthy donors. Findings and caveats of the study: An analysis done earlier found most TCR beta V segments productive about 87% or about 30% of the time. Cytomegalovirus status was reportedly diagnosed by the classifier with high sensitivity and specificity. Cytomegalovirus association was assigned to about 150 TCR beta chains.

The junction had 6 bases not matched to a gene; V was cut back by 0 bases and J by 4 bases. From germline, CDR1 is SGHRS and CDR2 YFSETQ. The CDR3 runs to 16 residues. About this clone itself: Its antigen is not identified.

PCR primers comprised 60 Vbeta and 13 Jbeta primers. Sequencing was performed with immunoSEQ multiplex PCR; in TCRdb, only in-frame clones are kept and a portion is missing. Across under 70,000 clones, the top ten clones capture roughly 2.4% of the sample. Sequenced material: PBMCs. The clonotype comes from a female donor in good health and CMV-seropositive. The rearrangement uses TRBV5-1 and TRBJ1-4, with 7 bases fitting TRBD1. CDR3 sequence: CASSLEGANLNEKLFF. DNA for the CDR3: TGCGCCAGCAGCTTGGAGGGGGCGAACCTTAATGAAAAACTGTTTTTT.